This TCR beta chain was found in a study of Ad26.COV2.S vaccination and SARS-CoV-2 variants. Regarding this clone: Its matching antigen is unknown.

Treatment defined: around 19 received Ad26.COV2.S at low or high dose, single or two shots; about 5 received placebo; per-sample allocation not given. Following the first vaccine or placebo injection, samples were taken on day 63. This CDR3 is 12 amino acids long. CDR1 and CDR2 from the germline V gene are SNHLY and FYNNEI. Findings and limits, study-wide: Breadth of non-spike TCRs did not differ between vaccinees and placebo recipients.

This table comes from immunoSEQ multiplex PCR, and its TCRdb copy is limited to in-frame clones, with some not included. Altogether some 340,000 clones are present, around 85% being singletons, with the ten largest covering approximately 2.2%. The sample here was peripheral blood, taken in a trial of Ad26.COV2.S vaccine versus placebo. This TCR came from a person aged 18-60 years who received the Ad26.COV2.S COVID-19 vaccine or a placebo. The rearrangement uses TRBV2 and TRBJ2-5; the match to TRBD1 covers 7 bases. The DNA end lines up better with TRBJ2-7; the J call may be wrong. This CDR3 reads CASSRGSYEQYF. The CDR3 region has the DNA TGTGCCAGCAGCAGGGGGTCCTACGAGCAGTACTTC.